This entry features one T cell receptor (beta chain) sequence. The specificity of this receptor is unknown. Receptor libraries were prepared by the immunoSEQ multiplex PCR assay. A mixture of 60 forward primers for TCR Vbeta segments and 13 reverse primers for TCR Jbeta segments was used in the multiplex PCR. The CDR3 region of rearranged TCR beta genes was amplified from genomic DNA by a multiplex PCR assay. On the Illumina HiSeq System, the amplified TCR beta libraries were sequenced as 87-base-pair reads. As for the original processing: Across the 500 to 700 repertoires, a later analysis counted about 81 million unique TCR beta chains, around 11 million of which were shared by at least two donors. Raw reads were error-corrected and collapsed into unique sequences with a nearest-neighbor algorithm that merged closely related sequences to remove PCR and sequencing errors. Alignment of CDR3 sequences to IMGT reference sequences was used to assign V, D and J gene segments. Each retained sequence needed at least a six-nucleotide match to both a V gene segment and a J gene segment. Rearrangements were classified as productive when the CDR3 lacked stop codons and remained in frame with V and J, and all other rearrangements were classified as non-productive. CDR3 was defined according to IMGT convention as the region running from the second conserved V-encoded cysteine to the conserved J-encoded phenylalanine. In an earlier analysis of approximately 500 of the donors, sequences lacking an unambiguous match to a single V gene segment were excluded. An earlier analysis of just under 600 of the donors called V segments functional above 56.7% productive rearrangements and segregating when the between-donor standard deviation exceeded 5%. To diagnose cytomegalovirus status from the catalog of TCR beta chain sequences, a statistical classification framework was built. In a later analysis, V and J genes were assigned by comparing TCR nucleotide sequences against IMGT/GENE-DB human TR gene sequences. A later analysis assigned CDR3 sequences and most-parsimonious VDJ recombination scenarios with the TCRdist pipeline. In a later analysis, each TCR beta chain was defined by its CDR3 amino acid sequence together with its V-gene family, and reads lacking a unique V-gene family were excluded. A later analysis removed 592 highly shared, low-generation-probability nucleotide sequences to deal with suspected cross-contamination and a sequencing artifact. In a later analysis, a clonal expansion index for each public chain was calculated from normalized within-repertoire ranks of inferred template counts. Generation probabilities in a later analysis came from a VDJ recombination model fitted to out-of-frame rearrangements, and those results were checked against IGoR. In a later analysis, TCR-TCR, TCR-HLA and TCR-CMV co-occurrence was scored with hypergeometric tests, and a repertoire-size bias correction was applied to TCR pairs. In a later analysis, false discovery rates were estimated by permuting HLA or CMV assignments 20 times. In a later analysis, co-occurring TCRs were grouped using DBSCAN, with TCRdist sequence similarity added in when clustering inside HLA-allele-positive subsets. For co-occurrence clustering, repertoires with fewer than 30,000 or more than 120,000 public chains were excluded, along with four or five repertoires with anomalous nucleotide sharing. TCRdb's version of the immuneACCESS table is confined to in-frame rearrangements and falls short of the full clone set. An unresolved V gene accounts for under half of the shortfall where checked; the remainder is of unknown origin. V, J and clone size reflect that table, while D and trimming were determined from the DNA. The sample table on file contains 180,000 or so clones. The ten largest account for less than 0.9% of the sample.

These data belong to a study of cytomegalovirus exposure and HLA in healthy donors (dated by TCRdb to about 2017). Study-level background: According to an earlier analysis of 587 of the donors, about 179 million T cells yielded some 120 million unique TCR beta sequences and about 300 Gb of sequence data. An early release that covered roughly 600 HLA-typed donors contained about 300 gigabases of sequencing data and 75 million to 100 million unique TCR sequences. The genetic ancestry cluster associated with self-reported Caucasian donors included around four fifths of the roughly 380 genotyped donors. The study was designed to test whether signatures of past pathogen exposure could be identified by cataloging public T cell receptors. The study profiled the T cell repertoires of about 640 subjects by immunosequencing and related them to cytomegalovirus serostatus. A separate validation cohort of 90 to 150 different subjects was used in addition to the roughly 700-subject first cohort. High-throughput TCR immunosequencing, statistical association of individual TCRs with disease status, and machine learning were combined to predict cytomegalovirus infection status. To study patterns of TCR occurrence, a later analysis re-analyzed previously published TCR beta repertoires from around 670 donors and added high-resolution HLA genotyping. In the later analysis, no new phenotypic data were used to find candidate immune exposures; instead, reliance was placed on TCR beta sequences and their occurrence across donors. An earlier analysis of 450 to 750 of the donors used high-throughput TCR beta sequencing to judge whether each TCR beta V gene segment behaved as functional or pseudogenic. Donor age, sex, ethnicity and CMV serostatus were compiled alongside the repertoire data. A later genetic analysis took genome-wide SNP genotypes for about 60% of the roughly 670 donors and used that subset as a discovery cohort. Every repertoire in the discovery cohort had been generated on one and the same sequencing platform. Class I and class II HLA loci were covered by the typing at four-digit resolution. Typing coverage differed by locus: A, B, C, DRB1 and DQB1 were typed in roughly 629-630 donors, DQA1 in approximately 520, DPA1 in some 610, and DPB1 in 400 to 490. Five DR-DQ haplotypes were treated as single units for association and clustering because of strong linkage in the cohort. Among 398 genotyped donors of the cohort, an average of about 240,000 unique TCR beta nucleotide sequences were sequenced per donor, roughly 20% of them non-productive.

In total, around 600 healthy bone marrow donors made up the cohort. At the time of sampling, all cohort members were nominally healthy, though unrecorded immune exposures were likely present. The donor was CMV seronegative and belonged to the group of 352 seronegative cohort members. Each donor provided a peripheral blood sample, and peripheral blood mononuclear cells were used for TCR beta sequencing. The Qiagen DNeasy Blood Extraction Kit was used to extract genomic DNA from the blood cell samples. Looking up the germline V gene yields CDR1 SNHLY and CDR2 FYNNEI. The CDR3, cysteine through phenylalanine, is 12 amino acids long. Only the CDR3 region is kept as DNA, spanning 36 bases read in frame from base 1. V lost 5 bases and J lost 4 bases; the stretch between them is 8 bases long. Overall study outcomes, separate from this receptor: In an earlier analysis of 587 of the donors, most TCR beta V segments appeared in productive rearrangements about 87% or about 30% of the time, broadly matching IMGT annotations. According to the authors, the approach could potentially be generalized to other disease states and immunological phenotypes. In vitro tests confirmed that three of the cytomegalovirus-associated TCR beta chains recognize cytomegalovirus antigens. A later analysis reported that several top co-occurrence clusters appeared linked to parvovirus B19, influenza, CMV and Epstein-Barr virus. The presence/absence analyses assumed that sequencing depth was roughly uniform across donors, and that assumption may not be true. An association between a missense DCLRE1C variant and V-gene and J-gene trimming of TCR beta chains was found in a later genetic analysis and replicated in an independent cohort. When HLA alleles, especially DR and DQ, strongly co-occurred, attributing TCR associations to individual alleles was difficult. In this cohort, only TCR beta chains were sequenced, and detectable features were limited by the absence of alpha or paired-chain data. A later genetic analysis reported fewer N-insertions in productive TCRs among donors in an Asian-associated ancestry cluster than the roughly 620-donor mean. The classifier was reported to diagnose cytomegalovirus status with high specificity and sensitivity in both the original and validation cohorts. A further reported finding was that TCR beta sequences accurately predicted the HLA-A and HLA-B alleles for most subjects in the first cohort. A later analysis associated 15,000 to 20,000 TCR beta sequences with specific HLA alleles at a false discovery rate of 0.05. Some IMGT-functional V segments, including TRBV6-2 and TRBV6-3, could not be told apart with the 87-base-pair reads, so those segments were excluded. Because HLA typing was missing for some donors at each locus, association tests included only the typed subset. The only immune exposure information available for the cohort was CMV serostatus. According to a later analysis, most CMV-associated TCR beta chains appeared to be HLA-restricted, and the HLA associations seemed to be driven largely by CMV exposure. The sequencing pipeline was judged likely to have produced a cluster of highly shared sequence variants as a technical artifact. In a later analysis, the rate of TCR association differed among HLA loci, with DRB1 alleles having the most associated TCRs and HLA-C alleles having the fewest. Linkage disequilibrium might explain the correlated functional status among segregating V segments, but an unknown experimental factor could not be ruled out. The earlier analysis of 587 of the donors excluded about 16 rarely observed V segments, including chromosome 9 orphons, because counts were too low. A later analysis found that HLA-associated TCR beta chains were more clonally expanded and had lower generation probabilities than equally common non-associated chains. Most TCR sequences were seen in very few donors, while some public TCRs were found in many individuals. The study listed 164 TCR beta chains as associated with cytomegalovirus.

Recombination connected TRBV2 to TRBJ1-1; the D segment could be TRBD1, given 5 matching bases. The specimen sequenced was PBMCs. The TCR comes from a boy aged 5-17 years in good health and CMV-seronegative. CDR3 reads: CASSQGSTEAFF. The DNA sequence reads TGTGCCAGCAGTCAGGGTTCCACTGAAGCTTTCTTT.